This paragraph covers one T cell receptor beta chain sequence. No antigen is known for it. Measured with immunoSEQ multiplex PCR; TCRdb has only the in-frame clones, and not every one. The sample carries roughly 120,000 clones, less than 95% recorded once. This sample is part of a study of siplizumab effects on memory and regulatory T cells. Study-wide points: The study did not confirm that proliferating Tregs from siplizumab cultures were suppressive. Proliferating CD4+ or CD8+ clones, roughly 80-95% of them, lacked an assignable naive or memory phenotype. Just a small share of alloreactive clones was traced back to unstimulated subsets. Naive T cells seemed more diverse than memory cells and seemed major alloresponse contributors.

The length of the CDR3 is 15 residues. The germline V gene encodes CDR1 PRHDT and CDR2 FYEKMQ (reference sequence). Unmatched junction bases numbered 8, after V lost 3 bases and J lost 7 bases. The sequenced sample was non-Treg CD4+ T cells sorted from blood. The source is a human donor in good health. The V gene is TRBV13, the J gene TRBJ2-3; 9 bases are a match to TRBD1. CDR3 bases: TGTGCCAGCAGCTTTCCCGGGACAGGGTCAAATACGCAGTATTTT. Translation gives CASSFPGTGSNTQYF.